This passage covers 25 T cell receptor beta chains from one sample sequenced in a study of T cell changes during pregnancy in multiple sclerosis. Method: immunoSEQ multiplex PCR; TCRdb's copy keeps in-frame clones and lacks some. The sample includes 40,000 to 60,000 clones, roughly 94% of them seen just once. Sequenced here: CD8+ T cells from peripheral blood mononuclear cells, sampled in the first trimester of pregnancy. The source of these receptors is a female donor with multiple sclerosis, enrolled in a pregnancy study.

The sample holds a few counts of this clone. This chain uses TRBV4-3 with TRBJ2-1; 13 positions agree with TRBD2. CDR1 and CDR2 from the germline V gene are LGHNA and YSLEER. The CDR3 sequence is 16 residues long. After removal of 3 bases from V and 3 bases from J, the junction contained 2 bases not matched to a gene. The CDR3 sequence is CASSHGLAGDYNEQFF. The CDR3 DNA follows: TGCGCCAGCAGCCACGGACTAGCGGGAGACTACAATGAGCAGTTCTTC.

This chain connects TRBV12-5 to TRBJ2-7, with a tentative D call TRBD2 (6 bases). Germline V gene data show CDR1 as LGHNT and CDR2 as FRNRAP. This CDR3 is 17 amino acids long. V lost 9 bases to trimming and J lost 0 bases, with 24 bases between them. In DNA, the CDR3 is TGTGCTAGGTGCCGACTAGTTGGGGTGTGGAGCTCCTACGAGCAGTACTTC. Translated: CARCRLVGVWSSYEQYF. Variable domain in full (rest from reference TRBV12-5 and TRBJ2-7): DARVTQTPRHKVTEMGQEVTMRCQPILGHNTVFWYRQTMMQGLELLAYFRNRAPLDDSGMPKDRFSAEMPDATLATLKIQPSEPRDSAVYFCARCRLVGVWSSYEQYFGPGTRLTVT.

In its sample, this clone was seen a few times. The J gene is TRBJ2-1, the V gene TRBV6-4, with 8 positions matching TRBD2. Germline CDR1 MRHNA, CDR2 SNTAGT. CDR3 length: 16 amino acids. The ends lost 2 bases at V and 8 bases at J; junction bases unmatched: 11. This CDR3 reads CASSDRVAGGKDEQFF. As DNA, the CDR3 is TGTGCCAGCAGTGACCGGGTGGCGGGGGGTAAAGATGAGCAGTTCTTC.

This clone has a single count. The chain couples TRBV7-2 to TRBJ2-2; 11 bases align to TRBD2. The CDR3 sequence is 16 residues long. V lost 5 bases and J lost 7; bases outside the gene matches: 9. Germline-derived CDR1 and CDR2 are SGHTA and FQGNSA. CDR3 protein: CASSLGLAEAYGELFF. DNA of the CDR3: TGTGCCAGCAGCCTGGGACTAGCGGAGGCTTACGGGGAGCTGTTTTTT. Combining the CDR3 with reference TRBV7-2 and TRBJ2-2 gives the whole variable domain GAGVSQSPSNKVTEKGKDVELRCDPISGHTALYWYRQSLGQGLEFLIYFQGNSAPDKSGLPSDRFSAERTGGSVSTLTIQRTQQEDSAVYLCASSLGLAEAYGELFFGEGSRLTVL.

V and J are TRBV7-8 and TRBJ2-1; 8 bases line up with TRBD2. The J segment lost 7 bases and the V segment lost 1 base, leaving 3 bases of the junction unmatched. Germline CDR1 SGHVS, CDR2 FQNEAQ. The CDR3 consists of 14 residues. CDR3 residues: CASSLELAGNEQFF. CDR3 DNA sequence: TGTGCCAGCAGCTTAGAATTAGCGGGGAATGAGCAGTTCTTC.

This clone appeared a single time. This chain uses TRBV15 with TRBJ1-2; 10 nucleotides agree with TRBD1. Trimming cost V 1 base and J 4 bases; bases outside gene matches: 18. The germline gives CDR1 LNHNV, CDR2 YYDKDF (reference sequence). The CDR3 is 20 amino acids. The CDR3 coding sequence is TGTGCCACCAGCAGAGGGGACAGGGGCGAACCTAACTCGAGTCCCTATGGCTACACCTTC. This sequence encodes CATSRGDRGEPNSSPYGYTF.

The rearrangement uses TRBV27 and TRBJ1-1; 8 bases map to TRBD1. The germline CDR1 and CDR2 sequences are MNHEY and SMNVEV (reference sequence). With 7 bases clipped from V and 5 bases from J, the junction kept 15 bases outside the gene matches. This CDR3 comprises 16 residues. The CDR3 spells CASTSLQGQGWTEAFF. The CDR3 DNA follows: TGTGCCAGCACGAGTTTACAAGGACAGGGATGGACTGAAGCTTTCTTT.

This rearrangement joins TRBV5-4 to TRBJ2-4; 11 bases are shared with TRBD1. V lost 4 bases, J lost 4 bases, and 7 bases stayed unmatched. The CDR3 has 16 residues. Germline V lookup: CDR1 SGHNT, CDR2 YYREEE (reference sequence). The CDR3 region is CASSNGQGASKNIQYF. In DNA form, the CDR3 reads TGTGCCAGCAGCAACGGACAGGGGGCCTCTAAAAACATTCAGTACTTC. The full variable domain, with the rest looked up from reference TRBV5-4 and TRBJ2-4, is ETGVTQSPTHLIKTRGQQVTLRCSSQSGHNTVSWYQQALGQGPQFIFQYYREEENGRGNFPPRFSGLQFPNYSSELNVNALELDDSALYLCASSNGQGASKNIQYFGAGTRLSVL.

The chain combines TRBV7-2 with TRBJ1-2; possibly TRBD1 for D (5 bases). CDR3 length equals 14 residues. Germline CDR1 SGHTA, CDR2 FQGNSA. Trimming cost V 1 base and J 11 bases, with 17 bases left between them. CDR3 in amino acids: CASSLDSSGAWYTF. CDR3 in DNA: TGTGCCAGCAGCTTAGACTCCAGTGGGGCCTGGTACACCTTC.

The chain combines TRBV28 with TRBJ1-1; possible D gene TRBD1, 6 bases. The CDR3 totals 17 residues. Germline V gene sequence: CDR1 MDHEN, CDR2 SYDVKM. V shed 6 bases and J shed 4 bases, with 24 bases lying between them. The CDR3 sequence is CASRGGKGQTKSTEAFF. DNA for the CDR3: TGTGCCAGCAGAGGGGGAAAAGGACAAACGAAGTCCACTGAAGCTTTCTTT.

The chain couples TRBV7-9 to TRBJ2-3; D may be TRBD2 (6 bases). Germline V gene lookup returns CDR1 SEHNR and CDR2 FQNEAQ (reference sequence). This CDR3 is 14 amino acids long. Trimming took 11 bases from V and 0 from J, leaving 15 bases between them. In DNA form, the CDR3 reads TGTGCCTGGCGCGGGGTTAGCAGCACAGATACGCAGTATTTT. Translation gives CAWRGVSSTDTQYF.

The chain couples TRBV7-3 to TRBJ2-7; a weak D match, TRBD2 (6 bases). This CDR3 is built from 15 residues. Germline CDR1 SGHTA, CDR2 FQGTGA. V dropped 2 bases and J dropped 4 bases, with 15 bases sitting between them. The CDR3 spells CASSLGASVEYEQYF. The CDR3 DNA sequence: TGTGCCAGCAGCTTAGGGGCTAGCGTTGAATACGAGCAGTACTTC.

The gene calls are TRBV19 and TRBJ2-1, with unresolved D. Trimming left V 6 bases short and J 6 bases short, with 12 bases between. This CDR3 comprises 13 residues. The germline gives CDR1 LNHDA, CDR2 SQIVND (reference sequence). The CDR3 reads CASSIALPNEQFF. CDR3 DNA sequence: TGTGCCAGTAGCATCGCCCTACCCAATGAGCAGTTCTTC. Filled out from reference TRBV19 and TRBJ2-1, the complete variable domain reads DGGITQSPKYLFRKEGQNVTLSCEQNLNHDAMYWYRQDPGQGLRLIYYSQIVNDFQKGDIAEGYSVSREKKESFPLTVTSAQKNPTAFYLCASSIALPNEQFFGPGTRLTVL.

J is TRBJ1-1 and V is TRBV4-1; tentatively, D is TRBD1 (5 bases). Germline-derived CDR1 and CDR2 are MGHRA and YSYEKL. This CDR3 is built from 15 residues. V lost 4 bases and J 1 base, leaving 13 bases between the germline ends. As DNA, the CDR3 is TGCGCCAGCAGCCGTGACAGCGTTGAGAACACTGAAGCTTTCTTT. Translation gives CASSRDSVENTEAFF.

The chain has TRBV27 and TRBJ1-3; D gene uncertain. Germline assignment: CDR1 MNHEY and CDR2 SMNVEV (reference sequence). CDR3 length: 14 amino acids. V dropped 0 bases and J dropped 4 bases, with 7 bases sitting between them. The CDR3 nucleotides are TGTGCCAGCAGTTTATCCCGAGGGGGAAACACCATATATTTT. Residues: CASSLSRGGNTIYF.

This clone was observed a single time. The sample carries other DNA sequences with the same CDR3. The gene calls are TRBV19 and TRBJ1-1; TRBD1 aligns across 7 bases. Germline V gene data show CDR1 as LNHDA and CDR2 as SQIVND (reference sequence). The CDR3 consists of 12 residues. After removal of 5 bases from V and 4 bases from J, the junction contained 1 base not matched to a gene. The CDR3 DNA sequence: TGTGCCAGTAGTCAGGGGGGCACTGAAGCTTTCTTT. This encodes CASSQGGTEAFF.

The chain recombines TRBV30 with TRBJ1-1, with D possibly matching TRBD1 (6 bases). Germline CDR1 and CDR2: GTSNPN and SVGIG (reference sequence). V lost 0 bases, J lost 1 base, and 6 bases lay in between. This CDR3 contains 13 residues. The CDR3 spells CAWSVQGNTEAFF. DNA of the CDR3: TGTGCCTGGAGTGTACAGGGGAACACTGAAGCTTTCTTT.

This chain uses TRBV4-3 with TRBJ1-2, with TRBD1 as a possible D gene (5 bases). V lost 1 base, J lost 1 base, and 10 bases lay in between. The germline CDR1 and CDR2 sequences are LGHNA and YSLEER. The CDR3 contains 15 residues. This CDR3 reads CASSQAAGHNYGYTF. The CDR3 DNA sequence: TGCGCCAGCAGCCAAGCTGCAGGGCATAACTATGGCTACACCTTC.

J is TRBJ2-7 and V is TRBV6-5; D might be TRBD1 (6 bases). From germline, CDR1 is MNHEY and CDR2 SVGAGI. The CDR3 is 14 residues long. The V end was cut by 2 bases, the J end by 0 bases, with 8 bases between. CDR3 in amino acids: CASSYGQSSYEQYF. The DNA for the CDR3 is TGTGCCAGCAGTTACGGACAGAGCTCCTACGAGCAGTACTTC.

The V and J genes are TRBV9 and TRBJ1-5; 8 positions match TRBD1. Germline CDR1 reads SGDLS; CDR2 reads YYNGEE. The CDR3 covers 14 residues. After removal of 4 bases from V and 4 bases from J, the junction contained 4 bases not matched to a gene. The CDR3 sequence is CASSQGASNQPQHF. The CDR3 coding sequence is TGTGCCAGCAGCCAGGGGGCATCAAATCAGCCCCAGCATTTT.

This CDR3 is CASSITGMGYEQYF. The CDR3, as DNA: TGTGCCAGTAGTATAACAGGGATGGGCTACGAGCAGTACTTC. This chain links TRBV19 with TRBJ2-7, with D perhaps TRBD1 (6 bases). This CDR3 has 14 amino acids. Germline CDR1 and CDR2: LNHDA and SQIVND (reference sequence). Trimming removed 2 bases at V and 3 bases at J, with 11 bases between.

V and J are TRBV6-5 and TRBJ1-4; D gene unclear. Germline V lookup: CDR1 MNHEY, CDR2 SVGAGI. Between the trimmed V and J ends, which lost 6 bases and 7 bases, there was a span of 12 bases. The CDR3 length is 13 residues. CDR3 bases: TGTGCCAGCAGACCGGGAAATGGTGAAAAACTGTTTTTT. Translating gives CASRPGNGEKLFF.

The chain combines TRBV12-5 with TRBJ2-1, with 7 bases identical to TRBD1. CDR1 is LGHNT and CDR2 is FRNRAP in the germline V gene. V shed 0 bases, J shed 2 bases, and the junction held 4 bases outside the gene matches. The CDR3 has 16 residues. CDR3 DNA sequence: TGTGCTAGTGGTTTGGTACTGGGGACAGCCTACAATGAGCAGTTCTTC. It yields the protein CASGLVLGTAYNEQFF.

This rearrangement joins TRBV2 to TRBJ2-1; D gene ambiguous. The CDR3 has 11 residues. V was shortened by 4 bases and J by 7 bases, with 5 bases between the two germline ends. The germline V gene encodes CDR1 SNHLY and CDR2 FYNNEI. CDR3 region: CASSAGNEQFF. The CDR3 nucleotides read TGTGCCAGCAGTGCGGGTAATGAGCAGTTCTTC.

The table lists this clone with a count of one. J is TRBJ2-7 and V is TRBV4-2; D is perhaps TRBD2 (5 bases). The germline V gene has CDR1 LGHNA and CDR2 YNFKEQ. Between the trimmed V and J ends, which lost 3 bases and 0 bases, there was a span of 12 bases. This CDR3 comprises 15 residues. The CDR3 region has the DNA TGTGCCAGCAGCCACGGTCGGAGGAGCTCCTACGAGCAGTACTTC. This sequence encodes CASSHGRRSSYEQYF.